This TCR beta chain was observed in a study of shared clonotypes between healthy human individuals. Findings and caveats of the study: Even with large depth, rarefaction showed that sorted-subset sequencing was incomplete. Enrolling few donors narrowed the genetic and exposure-history diversity that was represented.

Every one of the donors was a Caucasian adult that lived in Nashville, Tennessee. The V gene lost 6 bases and the J gene lost 0 bases, with 13 bases spanning the gap. The CDR3 contains 15 residues. Germline V lookup: CDR1 MNHEY, CDR2 SMNVEV (reference sequence). On this clone itself: Its antigen is not known.

Deep was the level at which the assay was run. Only in-frame clones appear in the TCRdb table, and some are missing; sequencing was by immunoSEQ multiplex PCR. The sample carries over 850,000 clones, around 78% recorded once. The source material was memory CD4+ T cells from PBMCs. Stated subset: CD45RA-negative fraction. The sequence was obtained from a man aged 18 to 29 in good health. Some clones in this sample may be carry-over from other donors' samples. The V gene is TRBV27, the J gene TRBJ2-3; D call uncertain. CDR3 loop: CASSPMLVSTDTQYF. The CDR3 DNA reads TGTGCCAGCAGCCCCATGCTGGTTAGCACAGATACGCAGTATTTT.